Only a few counts were recorded for the clone carrying this T cell receptor (beta chain). Its antigen is not identified. This sample is drawn from a study of T-cell memory formation after mild COVID-19. J lost 5 bases, V lost 5 bases, and 14 bases had no gene match. The CDR3 contains 16 residues. The germline V gene has CDR1 SEHNR and CDR2 FQNEAQ (reference sequence). Study results and limitations: Cross-reactive memory seemingly joined, as some responding clones were found in pre-infection memory. Mostly located in CM and EM were contracting CD4+ clones, with contracting CD8+ clones located in EMRA.

TCRdb reprocessed the 5' RACE reads via MiXCR and lists one record per CDR3 protein. The data hold about 470,000 distinct CDR3 sequences, with 15% to 20% observed a single time. The sequenced sample was PBMCs or a T cell subset sorted from them (not recorded which). The clonotype comes from an adult woman who had mild COVID-19 (a few samples of this study predate the infection). Cell type and time point are not known. V is TRBV7-9 and J is TRBJ1-2, with 7 positions matching TRBD1. CDR3 DNA: TGTGCCAGCAGCCTTATGGAGGGGGCCCGGCGATATGGCTACACCTTC. It yields the protein CASSLMEGARRYGYTF. The variable domain in full, completed from reference TRBV7-9 and TRBJ1-2, reads DTGVSQNPRHKITKRGQNVTFRCDPISEHNRLYWYRQTLGQGPEFLTYFQNEAQLEKSRLLSDRFSAERPKGSFSTLEIQRTEQGDSAMYLCASSLMEGARRYGYTFGSGTRLTVV.